This record covers a single T cell receptor beta chain. In this sample, this clonotype turned up a few times. The antigen it recognizes is unknown. Base qualities are not provided; no much larger clone lies one nucleotide away. The source of the sample is a study of response to subunit inactivated influenza vaccine (dated by TCRdb to between 2018 and 2020). Looking at the study overall: Deep quantitative profiling of the T cell receptor repertoire was used in the study to follow responses to a trivalent subunit inactivated influenza vaccine. On the study overall, not on this receptor specifically: The authors proposed that each seasonal influenza vaccination may bring in only a limited number of new T cells.

The library was produced with RT-PCR. Sequenced using an Illumina HiSeq 2500. The public reads were quality trimmed at Q25 with fastp and then assembled into clones with MiXCR by TCRdb, keeping productive beta chains. Merged by CDR3 protein, the rows form single entries marked with the most common genes and DNA. For this sample there are just under 550,000 distinct CDR3 sequences; less than 25% appear just once. 2.5% to 3% of the sample comes from the top ten. The CDR3 covers 12 residues, taking in both the cysteine and the phenylalanine. Only the CDR3 part of the read is kept: 36 bases, read in frame from the first base. CDR1 is given as MNHEY and CDR2 as SVGEGT, both from the germline V gene. Cut back by 0 bases and 4 bases, the V and J ends lie 3 bases apart. The same sample was also studied in work on T cells expressing NK-cell markers. As that second paper reports: TCR beta cDNA libraries were made by 5'RACE template switching that added a universal primer site and unique molecular identifiers. In sorted CD3+CD56+NKG2C+, CD3+CD56+NKG2C- and CD3+CD56-NKG2C+ T-cell subsets from about eight donors, TCR beta-chain repertoires were profiled. Among the eight sequenced donors, only one was HCMV-seronegative, while the other seven were HCMV-seropositive. In several experiments an anti-gammadeltaTCR antibody was added to restrict sorting to alphabetaTCR-expressing T cells. In several donors, the dominant CD3+CD56+NKG2C+ clonotypes were found to rank among the top 10 CD8+ clonotypes and to make up roughly 1.0-8% of CD8+ T cells. Those dominant clonotypes were again the most abundant among CD3+CD56-NKG2C+ cells in a handful of donors, at about 28.3-65%. Whether the expanded NKG2C-expressing T cell clones were specific for HCMV antigens remained unclear. The eight sequenced donors were randomly selected healthy volunteers, three men and five women. HCMV-specific IgG was detected in serum with a commercial ELISA kit to determine HCMV serostatus. Peripheral blood mononuclear cells were isolated from blood by Ficoll density gradient centrifugation. Using Miltenyi isolation kits, CD4+ and CD8+ T cells were isolated from PBMC through magnetic immunoseparation. cDNA synthesis was primed from the TCR beta constant segment, followed by two successive PCR amplification steps. Illumina HiSeq 2000/2500, MiSeq or NextSeq was used to sequence libraries as 2 x 150 bp reads. MIGEC was used to demultiplex reads and group reads by UMI, and MiTCR was used to assemble and quantify clonotypes. Only TCR cDNA sequences supported by at least two reads were kept to exclude erroneous sequences. The tcR package was used for downstream repertoire analysis, and clonotypes were matched between fractions using CDR3 nucleotide sequence together with V segment. VDJmatch was used to annotate antigen specificity against VDJdb, with one amino acid substitution in CDR3 permitted.

The V and J segments used are TRBV6-2 or TRBV6-3 and TRBJ1-2; the D gene lacks a confident call. This clonotype was obtained from a man aged 45-65 years who received an inactivated influenza vaccine. Donor details come from another sample of the same person, matched by shared clones. The sequencing used CD4+ T cells sorted from PBMCs, collected roughly 13 days after vaccination. The DNA sequence is as follows: TGTGCCAGCAGTTACTCGAGCTATGGCTACACCTTC. Translated, this gives CASSYSSYGYTF.